Sequencing of this T cell receptor (beta chain) was carried out in a study of blood T cells in healthy people across ages. Whole-study context: When template switching was applied, about one barcoded beta molecule was captured per two T cells.

Losses at the gene ends were 4 bases for V and 9 bases for J; bases not matched to a gene: 3. This CDR3 has 12 amino acids. A second about 7 to 12 cycle PCR used barcoded and J-beta primers. MiXCR, run by TCRdb on the 5' RACE reads, gives a single entry per CDR3 protein. This sample has under 1,100,000 distinct CDR3 sequences, with roughly 24% found just once. This clonotype appeared a single time. The sample was also linked to a second study, of T cells of mothers and their children. This second report adds: Barcodes and 2-4 random nucleotides were added by M1S in the second PCR. Unrelated pairs and related pairs have their TCR recombination output shaped similarly by thymic selection.

This rearrangement joins TRBV12-3 or TRBV12-4 to TRBJ2-1; 7 positions match TRBD2. This receptor was identified in a girl aged 2 to 10 in good health. Source material: blood. In nucleotides, the CDR3 is TGTGCCAGCAGTTGGACGGGGGGTGAGCAGTTCTTC. Amino acids: CASSWTGGEQFF.